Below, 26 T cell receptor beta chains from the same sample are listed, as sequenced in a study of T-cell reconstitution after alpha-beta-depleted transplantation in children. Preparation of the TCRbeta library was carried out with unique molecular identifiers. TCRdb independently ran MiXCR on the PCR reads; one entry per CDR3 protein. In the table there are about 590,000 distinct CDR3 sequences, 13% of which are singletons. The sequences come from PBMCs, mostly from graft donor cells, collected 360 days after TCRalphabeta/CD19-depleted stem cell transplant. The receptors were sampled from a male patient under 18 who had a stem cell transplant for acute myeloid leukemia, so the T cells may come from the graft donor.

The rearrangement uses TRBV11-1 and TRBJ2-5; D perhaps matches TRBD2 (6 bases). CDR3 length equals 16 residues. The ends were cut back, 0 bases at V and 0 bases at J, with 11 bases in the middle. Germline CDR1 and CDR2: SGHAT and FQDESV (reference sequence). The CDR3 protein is CASSLAGLANQETQYF. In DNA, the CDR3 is TGTGCCAGCAGCTTAGCGGGCCTAGCGAACCAAGAGACCCAGTACTTC.

The CDR3: CSAYSLAGVNNEQFF. The CDR3 DNA sequence: TGCAGTGCTTATTCACTAGCGGGAGTTAACAATGAGCAGTTCTTC. The chain combines TRBV20-1 with TRBJ2-1; 11 bases match TRBD2. Per germline, CDR1 DFQATT and CDR2 SNEGSKA (reference sequence). This CDR3 contains 15 residues. The trim removed 5 bases at V and 5 bases at J, leaving 8 bases unmatched.

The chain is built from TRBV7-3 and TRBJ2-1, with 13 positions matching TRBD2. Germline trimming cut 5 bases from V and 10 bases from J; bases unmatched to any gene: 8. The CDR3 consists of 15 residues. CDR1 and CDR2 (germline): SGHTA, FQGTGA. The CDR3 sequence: CASSRGLAGAREQFF. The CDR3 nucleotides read TGTGCCAGCAGCCGAGGACTAGCGGGAGCGAGAGAGCAGTTCTTC. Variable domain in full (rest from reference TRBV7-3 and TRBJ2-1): GAGVSQTPSNKVTEKGKYVELRCDPISGHTALYWYRQSLGQGPEFLIYFQGTGAADDSGLPNDRFFAVRPEGSVSTLKIQRTERGDSAVYLCASSRGLAGAREQFFGPGTRLTVL.

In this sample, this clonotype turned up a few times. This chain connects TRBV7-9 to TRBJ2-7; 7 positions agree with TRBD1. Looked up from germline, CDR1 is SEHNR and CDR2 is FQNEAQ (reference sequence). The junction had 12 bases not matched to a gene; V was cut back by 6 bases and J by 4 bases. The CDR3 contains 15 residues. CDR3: CASSGDSTGTYEQYF. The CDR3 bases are TGTGCCAGCAGTGGGGACAGCACAGGAACTTACGAGCAGTACTTC.

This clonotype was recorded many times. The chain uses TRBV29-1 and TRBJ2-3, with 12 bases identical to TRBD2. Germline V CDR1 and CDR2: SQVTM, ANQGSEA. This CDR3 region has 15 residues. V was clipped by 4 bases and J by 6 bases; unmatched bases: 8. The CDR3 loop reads CSVGSSGRAMDTQYF. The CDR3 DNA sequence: TGCAGCGTTGGGTCTAGCGGGAGGGCGATGGATACGCAGTATTTT.

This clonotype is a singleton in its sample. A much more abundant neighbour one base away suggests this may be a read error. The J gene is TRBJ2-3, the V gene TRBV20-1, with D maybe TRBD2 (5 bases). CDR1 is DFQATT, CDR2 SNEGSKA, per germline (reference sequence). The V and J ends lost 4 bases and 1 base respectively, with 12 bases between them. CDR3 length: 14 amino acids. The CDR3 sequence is CSATDGGRTDTQYF. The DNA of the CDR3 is TGCAGTGCTACAGATGGAGGCCGCACAGATACGCAGTATTTT.

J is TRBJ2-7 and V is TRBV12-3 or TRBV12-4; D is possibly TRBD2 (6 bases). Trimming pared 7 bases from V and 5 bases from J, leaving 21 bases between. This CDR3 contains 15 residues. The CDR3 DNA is TGTGCCAGCATCCCCGGGGGTAGGGCGGACAACGAGCAGTACTTC. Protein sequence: CASIPGGRADNEQYF.

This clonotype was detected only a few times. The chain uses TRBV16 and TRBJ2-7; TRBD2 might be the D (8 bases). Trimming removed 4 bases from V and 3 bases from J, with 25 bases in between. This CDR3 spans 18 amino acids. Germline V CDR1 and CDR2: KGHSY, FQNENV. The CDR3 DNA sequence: TGTGCCAGCAGCCGCCTTAGCGGGAAAGGGGGCTTCTTCTACGAGCAGTACTTC. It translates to CASSRLSGKGGFFYEQYF.

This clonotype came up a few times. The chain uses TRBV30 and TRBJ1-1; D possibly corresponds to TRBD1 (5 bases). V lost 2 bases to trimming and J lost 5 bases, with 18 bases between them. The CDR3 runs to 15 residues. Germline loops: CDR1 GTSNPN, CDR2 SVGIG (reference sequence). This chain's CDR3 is CAWSQWRGGETEAFF. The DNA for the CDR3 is TGTGCCTGGAGTCAGTGGCGTGGGGGGGAGACTGAAGCTTTCTTT.

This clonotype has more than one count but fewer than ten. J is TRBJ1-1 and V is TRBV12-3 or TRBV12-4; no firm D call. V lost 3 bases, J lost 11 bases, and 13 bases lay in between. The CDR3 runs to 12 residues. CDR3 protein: CASSFGALAAFF. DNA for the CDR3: TGTGCCAGCAGTTTCGGTGCCCTCGCGGCTTTCTTT.

CDR3 region: CASNPRGGYYEQYF. The CDR3 DNA reads TGTGCCAGCAACCCCCGCGGGGGGTACTACGAGCAGTACTTC. V is TRBV5-6 and J is TRBJ2-7, with TRBD2 identical over 8 bases. CDR1 and CDR2 from the germline V gene are SGHDT and YYEEEE. J lost 3 bases, V lost 6 bases, and 8 bases had no gene match. The CDR3 is made up of 14 amino acids.

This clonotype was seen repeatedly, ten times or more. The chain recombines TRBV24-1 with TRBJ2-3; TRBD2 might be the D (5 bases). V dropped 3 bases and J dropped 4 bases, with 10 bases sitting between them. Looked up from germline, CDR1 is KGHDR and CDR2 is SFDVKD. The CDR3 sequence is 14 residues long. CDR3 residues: CATSDVSGPDTQYF. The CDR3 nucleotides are TGTGCCACCAGTGATGTCAGCGGACCAGATACGCAGTATTTT.

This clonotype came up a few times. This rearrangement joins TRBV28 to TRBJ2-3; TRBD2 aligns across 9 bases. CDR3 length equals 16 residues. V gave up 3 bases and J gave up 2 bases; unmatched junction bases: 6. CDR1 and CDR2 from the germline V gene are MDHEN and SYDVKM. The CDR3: CASSFPSGDYTDTQYF. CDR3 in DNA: TGTGCCAGCAGTTTCCCTAGCGGGGATTACACAGATACGCAGTATTTT.

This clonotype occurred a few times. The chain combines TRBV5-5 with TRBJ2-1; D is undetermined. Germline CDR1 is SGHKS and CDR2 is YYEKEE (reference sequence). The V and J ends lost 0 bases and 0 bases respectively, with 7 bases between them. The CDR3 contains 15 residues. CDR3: CASSLEVVSYNEQFF. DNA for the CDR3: TGTGCCAGCAGCTTGGAGGTGGTCTCCTACAATGAGCAGTTCTTC.

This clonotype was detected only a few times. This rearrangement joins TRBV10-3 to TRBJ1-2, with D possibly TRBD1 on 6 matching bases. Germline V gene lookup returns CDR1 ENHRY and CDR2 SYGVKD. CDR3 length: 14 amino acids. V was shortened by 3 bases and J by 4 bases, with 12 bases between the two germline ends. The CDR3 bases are TGTGCCATCAGTGATACAGGGTCAAGCTATGGCTACACCTTC. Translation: CAISDTGSSYGYTF.

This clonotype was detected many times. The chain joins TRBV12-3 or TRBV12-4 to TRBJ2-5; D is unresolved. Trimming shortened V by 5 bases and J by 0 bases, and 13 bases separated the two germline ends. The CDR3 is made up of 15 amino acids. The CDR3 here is CASSRSQDHQETQYF. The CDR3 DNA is TGTGCCAGCAGTAGAAGTCAGGATCACCAAGAGACCCAGTACTTC.

CDR3 loop: CASSPPRGRTLRDSPLRAYNEQFF. The CDR3 nucleotides read TGTGCCAGCTCACCGCCCCGCGGACGGACTTTGCGGGACTCCCCATTAAGGGCCTACAATGAGCAGTTCTTC. The J gene is TRBJ2-1, the V gene TRBV18; the D gene is possibly TRBD2 (6 bases). V lost 3 bases to trimming and J lost 2 bases, with 38 bases between them. Germline-derived CDR1 and CDR2 are KGHSH and LQKENI. The CDR3 covers 24 residues.

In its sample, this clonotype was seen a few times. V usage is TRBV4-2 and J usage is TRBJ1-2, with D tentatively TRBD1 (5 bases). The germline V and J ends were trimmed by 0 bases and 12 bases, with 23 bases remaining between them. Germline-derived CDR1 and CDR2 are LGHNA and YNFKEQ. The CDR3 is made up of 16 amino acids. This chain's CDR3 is CASSQEGSGVQGENTF. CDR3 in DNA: TGTGCCAGCAGCCAAGAAGGAAGCGGAGTCCAGGGCGAGAACACCTTC.

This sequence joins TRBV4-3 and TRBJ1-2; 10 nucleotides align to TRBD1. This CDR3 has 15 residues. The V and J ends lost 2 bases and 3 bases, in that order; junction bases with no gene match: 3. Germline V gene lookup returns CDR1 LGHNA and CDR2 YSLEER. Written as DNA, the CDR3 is TGCGCCAGCAGCCAACTGACAGGGGGCCACTATGGCTACACCTTC. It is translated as CASSQLTGGHYGYTF.

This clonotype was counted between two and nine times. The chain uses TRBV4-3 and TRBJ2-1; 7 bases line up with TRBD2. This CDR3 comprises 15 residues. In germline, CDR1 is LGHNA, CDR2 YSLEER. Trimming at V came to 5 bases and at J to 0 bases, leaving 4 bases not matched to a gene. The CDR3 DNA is TGCGCCAGCAGCGGGGGGGGTTTCTCCTACAATGAGCAGTTCTTC. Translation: CASSGGGFSYNEQFF.

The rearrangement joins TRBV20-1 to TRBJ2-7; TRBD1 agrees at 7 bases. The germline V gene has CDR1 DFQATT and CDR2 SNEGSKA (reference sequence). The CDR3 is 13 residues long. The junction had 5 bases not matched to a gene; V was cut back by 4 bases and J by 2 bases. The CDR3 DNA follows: TGCAGTGCTACAGGGGGAGACCCCTACGAGCAGTACTTC. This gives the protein CSATGGDPYEQYF.

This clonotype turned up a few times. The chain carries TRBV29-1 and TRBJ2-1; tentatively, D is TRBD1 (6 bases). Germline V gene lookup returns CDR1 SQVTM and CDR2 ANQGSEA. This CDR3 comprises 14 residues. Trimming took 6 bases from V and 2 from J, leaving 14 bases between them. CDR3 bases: TGCAGCGTCCCTGGACAGATAACCTACAATGAGCAGTTCTTC. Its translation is CSVPGQITYNEQFF.

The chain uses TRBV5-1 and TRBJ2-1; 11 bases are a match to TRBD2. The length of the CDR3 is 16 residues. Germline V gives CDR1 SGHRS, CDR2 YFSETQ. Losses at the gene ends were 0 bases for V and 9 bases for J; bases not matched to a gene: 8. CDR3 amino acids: CASSLGLTSGRGEQFF. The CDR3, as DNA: TGCGCCAGCAGCTTGGGGTTAACTAGCGGGAGAGGTGAGCAGTTCTTC.

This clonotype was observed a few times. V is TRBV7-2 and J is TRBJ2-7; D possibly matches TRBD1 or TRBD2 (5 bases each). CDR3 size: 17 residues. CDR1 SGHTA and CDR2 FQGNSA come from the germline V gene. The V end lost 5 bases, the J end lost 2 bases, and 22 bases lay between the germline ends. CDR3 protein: CASSTRQFGTATYEQYF. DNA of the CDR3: TGTGCCAGCAGCACCCGACAGTTCGGGACCGCAACCTACGAGCAGTACTTC.

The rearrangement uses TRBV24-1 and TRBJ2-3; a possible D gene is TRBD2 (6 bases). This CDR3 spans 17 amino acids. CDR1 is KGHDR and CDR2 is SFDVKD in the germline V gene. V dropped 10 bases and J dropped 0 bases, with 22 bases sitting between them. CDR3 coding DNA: TGTGCCACGTCCGGGAGAGCGGATCGGGGGAGCACAGATACGCAGTATTTT. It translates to CATSGRADRGSTDTQYF.

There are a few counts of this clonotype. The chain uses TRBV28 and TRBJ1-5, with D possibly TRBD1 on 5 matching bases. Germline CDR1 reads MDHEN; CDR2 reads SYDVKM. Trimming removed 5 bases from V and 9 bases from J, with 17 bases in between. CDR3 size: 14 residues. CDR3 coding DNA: TGTGCCAGCAGTCTACCGGGGACGGTGGTGCCCCAGCATTTT. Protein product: CASSLPGTVVPQHF.